The rows below give T cell receptor beta chains drawn from one sample of a study of blood T cells in healthy people across ages. One entry per CDR3 protein results from TCRdb running MiXCR on the 5' RACE reads. Among some 1.5 million distinct CDR3 sequences listed, about 28% were seen once. Sequencing was performed on blood. The receptors shown here come from a woman in her twenties or thirties in good health. CDR3s include the opening cysteine and the closing phenylalanine or tryptophan. The D gene is left open where the match is weak. A clone size is listed for some rows: how often the clone was seen (once, few, many), or a class if it is expanded.

>TRBV11-2|.|TRBJ2-5|TRBD2
TGTGCCAGCAGCTTGAGTGGTAGCGGGAGCCAGGAGACCCAGTACTTC
CASSLSGSGSQETQYF
>TRBV7-2|.|TRBJ2-6|TRBD2
TGTGCCAACAGCCCCCAGCGGGGGGGTGGTGGGGCCAACGTCCTGACTTTC
CANSPQRGGGGANVLTF
>TRBV5-6|few|TRBJ2-7|.
TGTGCCAGCAGCGTGACCGGGACCCCCGCTTTCTACGAGCAGTACTTC
CASSVTGTPAFYEQYF
>TRBV29-1|many|TRBJ1-2|.
TGCAGCGTCGGAAACCGACAGGTGGGATACTATGGCTACACCTTC
CSVGNRQVGYYGYTF
>TRBV20-1|.|TRBJ2-2|.
TGCAGTGCTAGGTTAAACGCGAACACCGGGGAGCTGTTTTTT
CSARLNANTGELFF
>TRBV5-1|.|TRBJ2-1|.
TGCGCCAGCAGCTCCCTACAATCATTGGAGCAGTTCTTC
CASSSLQSLEQFF
>TRBV7-8|few|TRBJ2-1|TRBD2
TGTGCCAGCAGCTGGGGACTAGCGGGAGTTCTGAATGAGCAGTTCTTC
CASSWGLAGVLNEQFF
>TRBV20-1|.|TRBJ2-3|TRBD1
TGCAGTGCTATTACCGGGGACAGGTTGAGTGGTACGCAGTATTTT
CSAITGDRLSGTQYF
>TRBV6-5|many|TRBJ2-3|.
TGTGCCAGCACGAAGACCTACACAGATACGCAGTATTTT
CASTKTYTDTQYF
>TRBV5-1|.|TRBJ1-4|TRBD1
TGCGCCAGCAGCTTAACCGACAGGGGAGGTGAAAAACTGTTTTTT
CASSLTDRGGEKLFF
>TRBV5-1|few|TRBJ2-2|.
TGCGCCAGCAGCTTGAGGGGAGAGATCGGCGGGGAGCTGTTTTTT
CASSLRGEIGGELFF
>TRBV2|few|TRBJ1-1|.
TGTGCCAGCAGCGGGGGATGGAACACTGAAGCTTTCTTT
CASSGGWNTEAFF
>TRBV5-1|.|TRBJ1-2|TRBD1
TGCGCCAGCAGATCTATCCCGGGACAGGGGGGCTATGGCTACACCTTC
CASRSIPGQGGYGYTF
>TRBV10-3|few|TRBJ2-3|.
TGTGCCATCAGTGAGCCTAAACAGAGGGCGAAGGCAGATACGCAGTATTTT
CAISEPKQRAKADTQYF
>TRBV20-1|few|TRBJ2-5|.
TGCAGTGCTAGAGATCTTGAGCGGAGTGGGGACCAAGAGACCCAGTACTTC
CSARDLERSGDQETQYF
>TRBV20-1|.|TRBJ2-7|.
TGCAGTGCTAGTTTCAGCAGAGACTACGAGCAGTACTTC
CSASFSRDYEQYF
>TRBV6-6|.|TRBJ1-2|TRBD1
TGTGCCAGCAGTTACGGGACCGACAGGGTGAGGGGCTACACCTTC
CASSYGTDRVRGYTF
>TRBV7-9|few|TRBJ2-3|TRBD2
TGTGCCAGTAGCCCCATAGCGGGAGGCAGCACAGATACGCAGTATTTT
CASSPIAGGSTDTQYF
>TRBV3-1|.|TRBJ1-2|.
TGTGCCAGCAGCCAAGAAAATGGTTATTATGGCTACACCTTC
CASSQENGYYGYTF
>TRBV12-3/TRBV12-4|.|TRBJ1-2|TRBD1
TGTGCCAGCACCGAAGACAGGGGATTAGGTGGCTACACCTTC
CASTEDRGLGGYTF
>TRBV5-5|many|TRBJ2-1|.
TGTGCCAGCAGTCAAGGGCAAACCAATGAGCAGTTCTTC
CASSQGQTNEQFF
>TRBV4-3|.|TRBJ1-2|.
TGCGCCAGCAGCCAAGATCCTCAGGGGTGGTCTGGCTACACCTTC
CASSQDPQGWSGYTF
>TRBV29-1|.|TRBJ1-1|TRBD1
TGCAGCGTTGTAGGTCAGGGGGCTTACACTGAAGCTTTCTTT
CSVVGQGAYTEAFF
>TRBV7-2|.|TRBJ2-7|TRBD2
TGTGCCAGCAGCTTAACTGAGCGGGAGGGAAGGTCCTACGAGCAGTACTTC
CASSLTEREGRSYEQYF
>TRBV7-2|.|TRBJ2-2|.
TGTGCCAGCAGCTTATCCCGGACAACCAACACCGGGGAGCTGTTTTTT
CASSLSRTTNTGELFF
>TRBV6-2/TRBV6-3|.|TRBJ2-2|TRBD2
TGTGCCAGCAAGACTAGCGGGAGGTCCGGGGAGCTGTTTTTT
CASKTSGRSGELFF
>TRBV19|.|TRBJ2-1|TRBD2
TGTGCTGTCGCCTCAGCGGGAGGTCACAATGAGCAGTTCTTC
CAVASAGGHNEQFF
>TRBV7-2|many|TRBJ1-2|.
TGTGCCAGCAGACCGTCCGGGACTCGCAATGGCTACACCTTC
CASRPSGTRNGYTF
>TRBV27|.|TRBJ1-2|TRBD1
TGTGCCAGCTCGAACCAGGGACAGGGCTATGGCTACACCTTC
CASSNQGQGYGYTF
>TRBV6-5|.|TRBJ2-7|.
TGTGCCAGCAGTTATCCCGGGGCAACCCGGCAGTACTTC
CASSYPGATRQYF
>TRBV27|.|TRBJ1-4|.
TGTGCCAGCAGCCCTAGACCCGTCGAAAAACTGTTTTTT
CASSPRPVEKLFF
>TRBV7-9|few|TRBJ1-1|.
TGTGCCAGCAGCTTATGGGGAGGGGACACTGAAGCTTTCTTT
CASSLWGGDTEAFF
>TRBV19|.|TRBJ1-2|.
TGTGCCAGTGGACAGAGTCTTGGCTTAAACACCTTC
CASGQSLGLNTF
>TRBV6-5|.|TRBJ1-2|.
TGTGCCAGCAGTAATGGGGACTATGGCTACACCTTC
CASSNGDYGYTF
>TRBV7-2|.|TRBJ1-3|.
TGTGCCAGCAGCTTAGCAACAGGGAACACCATATATTTT
CASSLATGNTIYF
>TRBV18|few|TRBJ2-1|TRBD2
TGTGCCAGCTCACCCTTTATAGCGGGAGACGATGAGCAGTTCTTC
CASSPFIAGDDEQFF
>TRBV11-2|.|TRBJ2-5|.
TGTGCCAGCAGCTTTTCAACCGGGACATACCTAGAAGAGACCCAGTACTTC
CASSFSTGTYLEETQYF
>TRBV6-5|.|TRBJ1-5|.
TGTGCCAGCAGTCCTCATTCGGGCCAGCCCCAGCATTTT
CASSPHSGQPQHF
>TRBV20-1|.|TRBJ2-5|.
TGCAGTGCCATCCAGGGGCCCGAAGAGACCCAGTACTTC
CSAIQGPEETQYF
>TRBV7-2|.|TRBJ2-7|TRBD2
TGTGCCGGCAGCTCCCGGACTAGCGGGTACGAGCAGTACTTC
CAGSSRTSGYEQYF
>TRBV7-9|few|TRBJ2-7|.
TGTGCCAGCAGGTCCGGACAGCCCGGCACCTACGAGCAGTACTTC
CASRSGQPGTYEQYF
>TRBV5-1|.|TRBJ2-7|.
TGCGCCAGCAGCTTGTCACTAGTCGCCTACGAGCAGTACTTC
CASSLSLVAYEQYF